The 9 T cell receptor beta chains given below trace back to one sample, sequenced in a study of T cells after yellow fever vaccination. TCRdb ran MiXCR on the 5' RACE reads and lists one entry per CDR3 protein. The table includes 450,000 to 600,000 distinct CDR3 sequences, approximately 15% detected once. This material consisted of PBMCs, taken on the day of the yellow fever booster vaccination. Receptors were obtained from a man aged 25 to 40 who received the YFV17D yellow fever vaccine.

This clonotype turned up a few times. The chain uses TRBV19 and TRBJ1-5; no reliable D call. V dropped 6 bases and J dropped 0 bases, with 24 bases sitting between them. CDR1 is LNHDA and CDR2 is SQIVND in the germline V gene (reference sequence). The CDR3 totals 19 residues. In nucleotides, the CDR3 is TGTGCCAGTAGAGCTGAGACTGAGACCCTTTTATATAGCAATCAGCCCCAGCATTTT. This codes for CASRAETETLLYSNQPQHF.

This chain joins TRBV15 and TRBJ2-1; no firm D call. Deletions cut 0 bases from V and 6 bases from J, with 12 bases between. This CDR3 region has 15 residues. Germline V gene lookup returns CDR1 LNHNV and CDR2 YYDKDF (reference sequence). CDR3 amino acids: CATSRDYLPTNEQFF. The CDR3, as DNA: TGTGCCACCAGCAGAGACTACTTGCCGACCAATGAGCAGTTCTTC.

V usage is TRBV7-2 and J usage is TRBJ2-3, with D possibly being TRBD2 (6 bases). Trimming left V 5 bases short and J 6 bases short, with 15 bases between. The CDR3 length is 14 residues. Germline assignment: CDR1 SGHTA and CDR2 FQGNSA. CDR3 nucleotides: TGTGCCAGCAGCGAGGAGGGCCGGAGTGATACGCAGTATTTT. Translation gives CASSEEGRSDTQYF.

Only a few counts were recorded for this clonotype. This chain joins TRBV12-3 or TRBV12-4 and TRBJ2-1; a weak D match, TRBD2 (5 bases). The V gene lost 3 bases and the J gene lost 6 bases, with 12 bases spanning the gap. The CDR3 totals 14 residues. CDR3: CASSFAEGGNEQFF. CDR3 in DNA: TGTGCCAGCAGTTTTGCAGAAGGAGGCAATGAGCAGTTCTTC.

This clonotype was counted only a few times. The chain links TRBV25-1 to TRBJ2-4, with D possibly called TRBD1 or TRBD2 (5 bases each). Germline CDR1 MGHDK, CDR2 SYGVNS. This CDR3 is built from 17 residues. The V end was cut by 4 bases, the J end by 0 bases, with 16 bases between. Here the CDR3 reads CASSGLGAVLAKNIQYF. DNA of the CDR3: TGTGCCAGCAGTGGCCTCGGGGCAGTCTTAGCCAAAAACATTCAGTACTTC.

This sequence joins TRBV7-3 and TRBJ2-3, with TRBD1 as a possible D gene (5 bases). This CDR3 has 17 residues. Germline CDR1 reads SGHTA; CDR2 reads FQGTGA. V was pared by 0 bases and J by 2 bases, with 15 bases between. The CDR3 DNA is TGTGCCAGCAGCTTAACGGGGCCGTCCCGGACCACAGATACGCAGTATTTT. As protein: CASSLTGPSRTTDTQYF.

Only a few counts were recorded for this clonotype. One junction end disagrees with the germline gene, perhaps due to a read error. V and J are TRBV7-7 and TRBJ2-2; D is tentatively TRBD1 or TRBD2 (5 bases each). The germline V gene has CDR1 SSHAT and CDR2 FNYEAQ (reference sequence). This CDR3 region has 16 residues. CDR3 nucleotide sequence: TGTGCTAGCACCCCCTCCCCGTCGGGACACACCGGGGAGCTGTTTTTT. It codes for CASTPSPSGHTGELFF.

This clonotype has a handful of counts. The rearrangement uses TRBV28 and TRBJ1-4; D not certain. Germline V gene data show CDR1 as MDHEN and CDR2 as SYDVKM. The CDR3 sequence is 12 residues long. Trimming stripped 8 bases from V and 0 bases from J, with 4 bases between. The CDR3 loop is CASETTNEKLFF. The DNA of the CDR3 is TGTGCCAGCGAAACAACTAATGAAAAACTGTTTTTT.

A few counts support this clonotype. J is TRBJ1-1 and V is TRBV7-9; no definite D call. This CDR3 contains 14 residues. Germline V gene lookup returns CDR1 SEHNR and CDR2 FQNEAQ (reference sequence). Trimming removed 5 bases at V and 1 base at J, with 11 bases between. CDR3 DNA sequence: TGTGCCAGCAGCCCATACCCTTCGAACACTGAAGCTTTCTTT. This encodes CASSPYPSNTEAFF.